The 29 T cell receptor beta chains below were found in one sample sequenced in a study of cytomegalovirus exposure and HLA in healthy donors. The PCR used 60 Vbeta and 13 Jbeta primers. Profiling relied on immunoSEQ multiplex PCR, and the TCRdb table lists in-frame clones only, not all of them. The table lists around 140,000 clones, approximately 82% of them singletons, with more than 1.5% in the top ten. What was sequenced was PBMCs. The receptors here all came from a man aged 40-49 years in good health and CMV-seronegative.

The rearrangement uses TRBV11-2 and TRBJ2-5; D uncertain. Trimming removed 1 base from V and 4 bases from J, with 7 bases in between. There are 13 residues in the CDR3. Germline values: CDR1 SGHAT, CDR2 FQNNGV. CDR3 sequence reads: CASSLGVAETQYF. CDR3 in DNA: TGTGCCAGCAGCTTAGGTGTGGCAGAGACCCAGTACTTC.

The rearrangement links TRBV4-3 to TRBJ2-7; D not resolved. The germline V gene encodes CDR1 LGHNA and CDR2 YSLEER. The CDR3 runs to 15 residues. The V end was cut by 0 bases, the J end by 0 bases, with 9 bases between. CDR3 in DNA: TGCGCCAGCAGCCAAGACATCCACAGCTCCTACGAGCAGTACTTC. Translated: CASSQDIHSSYEQYF.

CDR3 in amino acids: CASSIFGHFNYGYTF. The CDR3 DNA follows: TGTGCCAGTAGTATATTTGGACACTTTAACTATGGCTACACCTTC. The gene calls are TRBV19 and TRBJ1-2, with D maybe TRBD1 (5 bases). This CDR3 spans 15 amino acids. CDR1 LNHDA and CDR2 SQIVND come from the germline V gene (reference sequence). The V end was cut by 2 bases, the J end by 1 base, with 11 bases between.

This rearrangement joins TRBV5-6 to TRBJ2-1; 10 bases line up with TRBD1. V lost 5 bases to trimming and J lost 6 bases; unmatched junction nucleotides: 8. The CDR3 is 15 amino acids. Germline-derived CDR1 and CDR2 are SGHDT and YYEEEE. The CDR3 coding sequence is TGTGCCAGCAGATCGACAGGGGGCCTACCCAATGAGCAGTTCTTC. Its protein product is CASRSTGGLPNEQFF.

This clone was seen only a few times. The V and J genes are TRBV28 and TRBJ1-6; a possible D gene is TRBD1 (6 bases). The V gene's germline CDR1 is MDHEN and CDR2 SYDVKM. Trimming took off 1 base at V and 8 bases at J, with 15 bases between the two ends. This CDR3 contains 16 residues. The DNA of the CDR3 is TGTGCCAGCAGTTTATTATTGGGGGCAGGGGATTCACCCCTCCACTTT. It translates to CASSLLLGAGDSPLHF.

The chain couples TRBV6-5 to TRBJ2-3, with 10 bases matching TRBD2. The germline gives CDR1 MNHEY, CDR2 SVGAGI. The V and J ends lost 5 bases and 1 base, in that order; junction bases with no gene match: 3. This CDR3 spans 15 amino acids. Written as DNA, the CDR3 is TGTGCCAGCAGTCTCGGGACTAGCGGCACAGATACGCAGTATTTT. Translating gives CASSLGTSGTDTQYF.

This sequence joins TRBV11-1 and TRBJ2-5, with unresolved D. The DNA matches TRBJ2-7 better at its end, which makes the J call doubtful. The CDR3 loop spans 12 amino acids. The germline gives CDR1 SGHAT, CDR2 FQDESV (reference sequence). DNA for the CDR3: TGTGCCAGCAGCTTAGAGCCCTCCGAGCAGTACTTC. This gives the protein CASSLEPSEQYF.

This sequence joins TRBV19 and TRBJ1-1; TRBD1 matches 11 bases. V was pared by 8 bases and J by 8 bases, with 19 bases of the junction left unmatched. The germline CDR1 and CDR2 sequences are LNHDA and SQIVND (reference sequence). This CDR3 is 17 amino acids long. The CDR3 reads CASLRTGGAGTLEEAFF. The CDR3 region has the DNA TGTGCCAGTCTCCGGACAGGGGGCGCCGGGACACTAGAAGAAGCTTTCTTT.

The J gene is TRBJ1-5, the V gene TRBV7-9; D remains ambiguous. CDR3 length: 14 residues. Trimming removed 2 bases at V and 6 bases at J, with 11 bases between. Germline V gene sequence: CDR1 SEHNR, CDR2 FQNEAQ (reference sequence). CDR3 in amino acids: CASSLNRVGQPQHF. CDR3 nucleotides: TGTGCCAGCAGCTTAAACAGAGTCGGTCAGCCCCAGCATTTT.

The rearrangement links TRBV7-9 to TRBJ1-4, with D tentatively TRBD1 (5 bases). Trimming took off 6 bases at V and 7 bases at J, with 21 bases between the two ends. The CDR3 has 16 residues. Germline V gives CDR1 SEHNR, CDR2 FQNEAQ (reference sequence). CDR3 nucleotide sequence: TGTGCCAGCAGTCGAGTCGCGGCAGGGAATGGTGAAAAACTGTTTTTT. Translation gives CASSRVAAGNGEKLFF.

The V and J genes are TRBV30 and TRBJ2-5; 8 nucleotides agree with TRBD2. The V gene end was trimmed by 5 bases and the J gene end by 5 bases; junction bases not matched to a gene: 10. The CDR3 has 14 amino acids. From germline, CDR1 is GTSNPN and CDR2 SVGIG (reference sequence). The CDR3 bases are TGTGCCTGGGCAATCGGAGGCGGGAGGGAGACCCAGTACTTC. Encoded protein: CAWAIGGGRETQYF.

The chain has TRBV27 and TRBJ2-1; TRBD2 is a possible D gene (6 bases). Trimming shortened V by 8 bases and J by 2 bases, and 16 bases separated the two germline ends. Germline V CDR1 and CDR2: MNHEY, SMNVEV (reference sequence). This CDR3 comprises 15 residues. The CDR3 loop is CASGNSGVTYNEQFF. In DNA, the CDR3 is TGTGCCAGCGGAAATAGCGGAGTAACCTACAATGAGCAGTTCTTC.

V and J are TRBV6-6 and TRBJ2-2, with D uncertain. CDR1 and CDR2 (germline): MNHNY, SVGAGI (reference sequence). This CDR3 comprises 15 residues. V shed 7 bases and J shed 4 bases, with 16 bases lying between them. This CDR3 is CASTLRGQSTGELFF. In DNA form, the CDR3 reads TGTGCCAGCACCTTACGTGGTCAGTCCACCGGGGAGCTGTTTTTT.

This CDR3 is CASRPLGLAGPGEQYF. CDR3 in DNA: TGTGCCAGCAGACCCCTGGGACTAGCGGGACCGGGGGAGCAGTACTTC. The chain links TRBV6-6 to TRBJ2-7; 13 positions agree with TRBD2. J was trimmed by 7 bases and V by 6 bases; bases with no gene match: 12. CDR1 is MNHNY and CDR2 is SVGAGI in the germline V gene (reference sequence). The CDR3 has 16 amino acids.

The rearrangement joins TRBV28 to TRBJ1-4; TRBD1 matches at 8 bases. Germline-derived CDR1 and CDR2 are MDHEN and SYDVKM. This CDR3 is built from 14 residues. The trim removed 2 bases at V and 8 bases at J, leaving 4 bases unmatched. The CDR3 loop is CASSLRTGREKLFF. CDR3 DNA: TGTGCCAGCAGTTTAAGGACAGGGCGGGAAAAACTGTTTTTT.

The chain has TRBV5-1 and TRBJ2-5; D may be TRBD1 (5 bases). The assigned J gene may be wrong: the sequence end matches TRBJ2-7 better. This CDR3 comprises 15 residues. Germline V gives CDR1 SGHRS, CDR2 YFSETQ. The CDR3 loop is CASSLVGAPTDEQYF. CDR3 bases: TGCGCCAGCAGCTTGGTAGGGGCCCCAACTGACGAGCAGTACTTC.

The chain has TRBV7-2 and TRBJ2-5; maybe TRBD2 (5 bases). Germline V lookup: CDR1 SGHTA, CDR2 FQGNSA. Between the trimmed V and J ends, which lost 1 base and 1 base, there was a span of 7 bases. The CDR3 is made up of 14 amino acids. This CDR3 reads CASSLDAGQETQYF. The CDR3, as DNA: TGTGCCAGCAGCTTAGACGCGGGCCAAGAGACCCAGTACTTC.

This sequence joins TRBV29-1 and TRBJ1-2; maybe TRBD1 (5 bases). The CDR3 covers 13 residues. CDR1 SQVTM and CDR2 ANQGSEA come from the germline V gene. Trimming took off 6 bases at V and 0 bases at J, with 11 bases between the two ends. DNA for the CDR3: TGCAGCGTGGTCAGGGAAGCTAACTATGGCTACACCTTC. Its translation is CSVVREANYGYTF.

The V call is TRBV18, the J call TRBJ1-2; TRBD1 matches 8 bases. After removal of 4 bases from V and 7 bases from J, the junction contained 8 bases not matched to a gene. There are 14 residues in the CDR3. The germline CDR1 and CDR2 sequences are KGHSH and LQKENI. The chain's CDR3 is CASSRGETGVGYTF. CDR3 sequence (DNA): TGTGCCAGCTCACGAGGAGAGACAGGGGTTGGCTACACCTTC.

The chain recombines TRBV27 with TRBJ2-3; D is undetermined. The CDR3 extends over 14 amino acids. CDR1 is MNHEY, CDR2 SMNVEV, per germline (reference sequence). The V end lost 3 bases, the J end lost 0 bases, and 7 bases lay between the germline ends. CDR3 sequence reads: CASSFWSSTDTQYF. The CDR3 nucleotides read TGTGCCAGCAGTTTTTGGAGTAGCACAGATACGCAGTATTTT.

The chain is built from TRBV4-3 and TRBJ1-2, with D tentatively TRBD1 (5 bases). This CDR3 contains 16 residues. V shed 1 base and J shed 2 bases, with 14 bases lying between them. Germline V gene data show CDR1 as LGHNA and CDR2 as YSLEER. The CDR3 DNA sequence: TGCGCCAGCAGCCAAGCTAAGCAGGGCGTCAACTATGGCTACACCTTC. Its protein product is CASSQAKQGVNYGYTF.

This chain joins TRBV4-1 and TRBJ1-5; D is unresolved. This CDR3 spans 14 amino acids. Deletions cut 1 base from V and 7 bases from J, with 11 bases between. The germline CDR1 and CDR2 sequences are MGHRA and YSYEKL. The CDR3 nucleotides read TGCGCCAGCAGCCAAGCTTCTGAGGGACAGCCCCAGCATTTT. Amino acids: CASSQASEGQPQHF.

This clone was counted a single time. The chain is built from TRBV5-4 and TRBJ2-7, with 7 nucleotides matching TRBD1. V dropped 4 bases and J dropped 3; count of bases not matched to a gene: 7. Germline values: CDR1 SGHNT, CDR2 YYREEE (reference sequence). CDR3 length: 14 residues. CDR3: CASSPDRVDYEQYF. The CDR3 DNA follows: TGTGCCAGCAGCCCTGACAGGGTGGACTACGAGCAGTACTTC.

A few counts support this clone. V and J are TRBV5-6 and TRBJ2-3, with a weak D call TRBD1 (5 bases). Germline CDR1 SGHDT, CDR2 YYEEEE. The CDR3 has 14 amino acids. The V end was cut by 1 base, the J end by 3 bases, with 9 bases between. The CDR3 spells CASSLIQGTDTQYF. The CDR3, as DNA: TGTGCCAGCAGCTTGATCCAGGGTACAGATACGCAGTATTTT.

The CDR3, as DNA: TGTGCCAGCAGCTCCCGGACAGGGGGCTACGAGCAGTACTTC. As protein: CASSSRTGGYEQYF. The rearrangement uses TRBV9 and TRBJ2-7, with 10 bases matching TRBD1. The CDR3 totals 14 residues. With 4 bases clipped from V and 3 bases from J, the junction kept 4 bases outside the gene matches. Germline values: CDR1 SGDLS, CDR2 YYNGEE.

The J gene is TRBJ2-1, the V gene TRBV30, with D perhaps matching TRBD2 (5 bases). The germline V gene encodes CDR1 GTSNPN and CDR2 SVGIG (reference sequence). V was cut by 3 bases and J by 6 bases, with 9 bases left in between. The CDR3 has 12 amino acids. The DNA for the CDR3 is TGTGCCTGGAGCTCACTAGGCAATGAGCAGTTCTTC. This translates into CAWSSLGNEQFF.

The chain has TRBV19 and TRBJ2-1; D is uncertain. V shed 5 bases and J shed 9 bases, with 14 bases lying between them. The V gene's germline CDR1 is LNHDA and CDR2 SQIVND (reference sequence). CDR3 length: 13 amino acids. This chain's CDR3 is CASSPLRVGEQFF. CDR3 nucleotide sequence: TGTGCCAGTAGTCCCCTTCGTGTCGGTGAGCAGTTCTTC.

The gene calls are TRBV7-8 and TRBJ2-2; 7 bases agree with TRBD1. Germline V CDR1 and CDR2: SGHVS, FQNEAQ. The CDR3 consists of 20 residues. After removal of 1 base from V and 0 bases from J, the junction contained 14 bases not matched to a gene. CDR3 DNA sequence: TGTGCCAGCAGCTTAGATGACAGGGAATTAGCGAACGCGAACACCGGGGAGCTGTTTTTT. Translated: CASSLDDRELANANTGELFF.

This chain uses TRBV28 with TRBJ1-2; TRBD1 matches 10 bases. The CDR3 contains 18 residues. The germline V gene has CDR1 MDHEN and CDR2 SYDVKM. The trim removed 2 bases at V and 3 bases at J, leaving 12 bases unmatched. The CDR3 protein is CASSLPWDRGTEHYGYTF. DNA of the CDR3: TGTGCCAGCAGTTTACCGTGGGACAGGGGCACCGAACACTATGGCTACACCTTC.